The next 19 T cell receptor beta chains were all read from a single sample in a study of early T cells in non-severe SARS-CoV-2 infection. TCRdb reprocessed the 5' RACE reads with MiXCR, giving one entry per CDR3 protein. Of roughly 67,000 distinct CDR3 sequences in the sample, about 11% were seen once. The source material was whole blood. The receptors stem from an adult who was a healthcare worker with PCR-confirmed SARS-CoV-2 infection or an uninfected control (not recorded which).

This clonotype occurred many times. The chain recombines TRBV28 with TRBJ2-7; TRBD1 matches 8 bases. The CDR3 loop spans 13 amino acids. V shed 11 bases, J shed 4 bases, and the junction held 10 bases outside the gene matches. The germline V gene encodes CDR1 MDHEN and CDR2 SYDVKM. The CDR3 DNA is TGTGCCGCAGGGGGGACAGGCCCTTACGAGCAGTACTTC. It codes for CAAGGTGPYEQYF.

There are a few counts of this clonotype. V gene TRBV3-1 combines with J gene TRBJ2-7, with 8 bases identical to TRBD2. The CDR3 spans 16 residues. Trimming at V came to 1 base and at J to 7 bases, leaving 12 bases not matched to a gene. CDR1 is LGHDT, CDR2 YNNKEL, per germline (reference sequence). The CDR3 reads CASSQVVPGGPREQYF. DNA of the CDR3: TGTGCCAGCAGCCAAGTGGTCCCGGGAGGGCCGAGGGAGCAGTACTTC.

This clonotype was seen more than once but under ten times. The V gene is TRBV12-3 or TRBV12-4, the J gene TRBJ2-7; D possibly uses TRBD1 or TRBD2 (6 bases each). The length of the CDR3 is 15 residues. Trimming removed 2 bases at V and 1 base at J, with 12 bases between. CDR3 amino acids: CASSLNRGQSYEQYF. The CDR3 DNA is TGTGCCAGCAGTTTAAACCGGGGGCAATCCTACGAGCAGTACTTC.

This clonotype was recorded at least ten times. This chain uses TRBV7-9 with TRBJ2-6, with D perhaps TRBD1 (5 bases). CDR3 length equals 16 residues. The V end was cut by 2 bases, the J end by 0 bases, with 8 bases between. The germline gives CDR1 SEHNR, CDR2 FQNEAQ (reference sequence). The CDR3, as DNA: TGTGCCAGCAGCTTAAGACAGTACTCTGGGGCCAACGTCCTGACTTTC. Encoded protein: CASSLRQYSGANVLTF.

This clonotype showed up many times. For the CDR3, the DNA is TGTGCCATCAGTGGAACAGCGGGAGTGAACTACGAGCAGTACTTC. Translating it yields CAISGTAGVNYEQYF. The chain links TRBV10-3 to TRBJ2-7, with 8 bases fitting TRBD2. The trim removed 4 bases at V and 3 bases at J, leaving 8 bases unmatched. This CDR3 has 15 residues. Germline CDR1 reads ENHRY; CDR2 reads SYGVKD.

This clonotype has more than one count but fewer than ten. J is TRBJ1-4 and V is TRBV2; no reliable D call. This CDR3 is 13 amino acids long. Germline V gene lookup returns CDR1 SNHLY and CDR2 FYNNEI. Trimming cost V 6 bases and J 2 bases, with 7 bases left between them. For the CDR3, the DNA is TGTGCCAGCAGAGACCTGACTAATGAAAAACTGTTTTTT. It codes for CASRDLTNEKLFF.

This clonotype was seen many times. This chain links TRBV11-2 with TRBJ2-3; D is possibly TRBD2 (6 bases). The CDR3 runs 17 residues. From germline, CDR1 is SGHAT and CDR2 FQNNGV. The V gene lost 0 bases and the J gene lost 2 bases, with 15 bases spanning the gap. The CDR3 sequence: CASSLDLDSGPTDTQYF. CDR3 nucleotides: TGTGCCAGCAGCTTAGATTTGGATAGCGGTCCCACAGATACGCAGTATTTT.

This clonotype was found a few times. The chain is built from TRBV28 and TRBJ2-7; D unclear. The CDR3 covers 15 residues. Germline V gene data show CDR1 as MDHEN and CDR2 as SYDVKM. Trimming took 3 bases from V and 6 from J, leaving 18 bases between them. CDR3 nucleotides: TGTGCCAGCAGTTTTCGCTTTGGTGGGCAGTTCGAGCAGTACTTC. This gives the protein CASSFRFGGQFEQYF.

J is TRBJ1-1 and V is TRBV29-1; D gene uncertain. Deletions cut 7 bases from V and 1 base from J, with 16 bases between. The length of the CDR3 is 14 residues. Germline CDR1 is SQVTM and CDR2 is ANQGSEA. CDR3 in DNA: TGCAGCGCATTGAAAAACGTGGCGAACACTGAAGCTTTCTTT. Its protein is CSALKNVANTEAFF.

This clonotype appeared many times. The V gene is TRBV20-1, the J gene TRBJ1-1; tentatively, D is TRBD1 (5 bases). V was pared by 3 bases and J by 4 bases, with 15 bases between. The CDR3 covers 14 residues. Germline V gene data show CDR1 as DFQATT and CDR2 as SNEGSKA (reference sequence). CDR3: CSASGGFGITEAFF. For the CDR3, the DNA is TGCAGTGCTAGTGGGGGGTTCGGAATCACTGAAGCTTTCTTT.

V usage is TRBV11-2 and J usage is TRBJ2-1, with D perhaps TRBD1 or TRBD2 (5 bases each). Germline V gives CDR1 SGHAT, CDR2 FQNNGV. This CDR3 is 11 amino acids long. V lost 2 bases, J lost 10 bases, and 6 bases lay in between. The CDR3 loop is CASSLWGEQFF. As DNA, the CDR3 is TGTGCCAGCAGCTTATGGGGGGAGCAGTTCTTC.

This clonotype was counted only a few times. The J gene is TRBJ1-1, the V gene TRBV10-3, with 9 positions matching TRBD1. The V gene's germline CDR1 is ENHRY and CDR2 SYGVKD. With 6 bases clipped from V and 5 bases from J, the junction kept 13 bases outside the gene matches. This CDR3 has 16 amino acids. The CDR3 DNA follows: TGTGCCATCAGGCAATTCGGGACAGGGCCGGGAACTGAAGCTTTCTTT. This codes for CAIRQFGTGPGTEAFF.

The rearrangement links TRBV20-1 to TRBJ2-5; D is uncertain. Trimming took 2 bases from V and 1 from J, leaving 17 bases between them. The germline gives CDR1 DFQATT, CDR2 SNEGSKA (reference sequence). The CDR3 is 16 amino acids. CDR3 sequence reads: CSARTFASPGQETQYF. Written as DNA, the CDR3 is TGCAGTGCTAGAACGTTCGCTAGTCCGGGCCAAGAGACCCAGTACTTC.

This clonotype came up a few times. The chain employs TRBV4-1 and TRBJ1-2; maybe TRBD1 (5 bases). The CDR3 spans 14 residues. V was trimmed by 1 base and J by 8 bases, leaving 14 bases between them. The germline V gene has CDR1 MGHRA and CDR2 YSYEKL. Written as DNA, the CDR3 is TGCGCCAGCAGCCAAGTAGCCGGGGCGGAGGGCTACACCTTC. Translation: CASSQVAGAEGYTF.

The table lists this clonotype with many counts. The CDR3 here is CASSEPPGTGTYEQYF. The CDR3 region has the DNA TGTGCCAGTAGTGAGCCCCCCGGGACAGGGACCTACGAGCAGTACTTC. This chain links TRBV19 with TRBJ2-7, with TRBD1 identical over 9 bases. Germline values: CDR1 LNHDA, CDR2 SQIVND (reference sequence). The CDR3 has 16 amino acids. J gave up 2 bases and V 5 bases, and 10 bases lay outside the gene matches.

This clonotype has only a few counts. V and J are TRBV7-2 and TRBJ2-7; D is uncertain. Between the trimmed V and J ends, which lost 1 base and 2 bases, there was a span of 9 bases. The CDR3 runs to 14 residues. Germline CDR1 is SGHTA and CDR2 is FQGNSA. The CDR3 bases are TGTGCCAGCAGCTTAGATTGGGTTACCTACGAGCAGTACTTC. As protein: CASSLDWVTYEQYF.

This clonotype turned up a few times. This chain connects TRBV28 to TRBJ2-1; TRBD1 might be the D (5 bases). V lost 7 bases and J 8 bases, leaving 18 bases between the germline ends. Germline V gene sequence: CDR1 MDHEN, CDR2 SYDVKM. The CDR3 has 14 amino acids. The CDR3 spells CASNPMGHGYEQFF. In DNA form, the CDR3 reads TGTGCCAGCAATCCCATGGGGCACGGCTATGAGCAGTTCTTC.

The genes are TRBV2 and TRBJ2-7; 7 bases align to TRBD1. The V segment lost 6 bases and the J segment 1 base; nucleotides outside the gene matches: 0. The CDR3 has 12 amino acids. Looked up from germline, CDR1 is SNHLY and CDR2 is FYNNEI. CDR3 residues: CASRGQSYEQYF. CDR3 sequence (DNA): TGTGCCAGCAGGGGACAGTCCTACGAGCAGTACTTC.

The J gene is TRBJ2-3, the V gene TRBV29-1; the D call may be TRBD1 or TRBD2 (7 bases each). CDR3 size: 13 residues. Germline CDR1 SQVTM, CDR2 ANQGSEA. Trimming took off 7 bases at V and 5 bases at J, with 16 bases between the two ends. CDR3 loop: CSASGGDRDTQYF. For the CDR3, the DNA is TGCAGCGCCAGTGGGGGGGACAGAGATACGCAGTATTTT.